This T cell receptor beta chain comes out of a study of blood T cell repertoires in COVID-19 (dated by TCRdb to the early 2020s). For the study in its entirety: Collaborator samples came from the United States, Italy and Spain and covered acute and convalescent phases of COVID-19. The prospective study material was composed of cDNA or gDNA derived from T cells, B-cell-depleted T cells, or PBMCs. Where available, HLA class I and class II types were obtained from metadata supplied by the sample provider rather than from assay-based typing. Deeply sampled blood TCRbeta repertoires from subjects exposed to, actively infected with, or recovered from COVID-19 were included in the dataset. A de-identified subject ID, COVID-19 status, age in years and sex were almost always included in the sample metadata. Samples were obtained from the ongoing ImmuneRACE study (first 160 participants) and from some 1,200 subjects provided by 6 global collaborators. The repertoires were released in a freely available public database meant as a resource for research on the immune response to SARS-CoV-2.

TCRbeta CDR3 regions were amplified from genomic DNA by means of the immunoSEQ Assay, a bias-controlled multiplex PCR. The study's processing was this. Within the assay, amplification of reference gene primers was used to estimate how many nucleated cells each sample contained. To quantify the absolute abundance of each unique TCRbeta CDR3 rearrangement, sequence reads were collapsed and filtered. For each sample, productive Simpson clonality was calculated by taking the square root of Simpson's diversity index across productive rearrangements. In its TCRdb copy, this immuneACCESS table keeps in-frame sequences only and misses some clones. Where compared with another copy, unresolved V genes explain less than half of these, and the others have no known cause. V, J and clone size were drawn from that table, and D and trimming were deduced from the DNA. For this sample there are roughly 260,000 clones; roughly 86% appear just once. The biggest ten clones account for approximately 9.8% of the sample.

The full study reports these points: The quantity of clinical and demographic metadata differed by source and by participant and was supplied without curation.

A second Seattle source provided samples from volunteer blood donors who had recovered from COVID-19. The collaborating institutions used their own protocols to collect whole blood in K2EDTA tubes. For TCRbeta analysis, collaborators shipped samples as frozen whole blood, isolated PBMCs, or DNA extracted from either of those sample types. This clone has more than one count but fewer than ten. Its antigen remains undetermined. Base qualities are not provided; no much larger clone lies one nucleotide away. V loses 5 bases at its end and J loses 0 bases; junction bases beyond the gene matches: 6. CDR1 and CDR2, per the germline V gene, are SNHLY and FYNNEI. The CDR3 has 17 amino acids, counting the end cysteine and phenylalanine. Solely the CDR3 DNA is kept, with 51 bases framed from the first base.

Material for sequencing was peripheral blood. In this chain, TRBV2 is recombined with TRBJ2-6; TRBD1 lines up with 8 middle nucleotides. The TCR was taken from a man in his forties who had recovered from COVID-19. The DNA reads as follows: TGTGCCAGCAGTACGGGACAGGCCCGCTCTGGGGCCAACGTCCTGACTTTC. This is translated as CASSTGQARSGANVLTF.